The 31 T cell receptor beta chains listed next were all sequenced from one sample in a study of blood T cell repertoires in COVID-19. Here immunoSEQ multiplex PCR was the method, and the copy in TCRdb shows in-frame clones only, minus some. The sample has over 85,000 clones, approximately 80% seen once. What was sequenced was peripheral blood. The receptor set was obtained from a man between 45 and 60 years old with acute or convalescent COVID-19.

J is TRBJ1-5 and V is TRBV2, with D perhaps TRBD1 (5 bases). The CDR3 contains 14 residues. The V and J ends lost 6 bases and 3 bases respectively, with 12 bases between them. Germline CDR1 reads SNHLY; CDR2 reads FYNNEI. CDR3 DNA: TGTGCCAGCAGGGCGGGACCTATCAATCAGCCCCAGCATTTT. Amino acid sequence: CASRAGPINQPQHF. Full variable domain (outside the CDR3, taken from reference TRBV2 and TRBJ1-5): EPEVTQTPSHQVTQMGQEVILRCVPISNHLYFYWYRQILGQKVEFLVSFYNNEISEKSEIFDDQFSVERPDGSNFTLKIRSTKLEDSAMYFCASRAGPINQPQHFGDGTRLSIL.

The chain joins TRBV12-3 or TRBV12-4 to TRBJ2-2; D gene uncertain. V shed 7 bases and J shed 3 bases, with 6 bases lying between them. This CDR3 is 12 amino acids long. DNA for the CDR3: TGTGCCAGCAACACCTACACCGGGGAGCTGTTTTTT. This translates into CASNTYTGELFF.

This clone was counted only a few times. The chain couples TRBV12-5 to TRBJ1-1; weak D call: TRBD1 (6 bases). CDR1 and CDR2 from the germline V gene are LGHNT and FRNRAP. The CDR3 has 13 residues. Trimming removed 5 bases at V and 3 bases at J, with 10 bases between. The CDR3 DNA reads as TGTGCTAGTGGTACCAACAGGGACACTGAAGCTTTCTTT. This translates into CASGTNRDTEAFF.

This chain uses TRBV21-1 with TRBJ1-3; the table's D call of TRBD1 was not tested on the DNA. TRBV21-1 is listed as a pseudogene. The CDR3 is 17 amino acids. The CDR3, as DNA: TGTGCCAGCAGCAAAGGGCCGTTTCCACCCTCTGGAAACACCATATATTTT. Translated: CASSKGPFPPSGNTIYF.

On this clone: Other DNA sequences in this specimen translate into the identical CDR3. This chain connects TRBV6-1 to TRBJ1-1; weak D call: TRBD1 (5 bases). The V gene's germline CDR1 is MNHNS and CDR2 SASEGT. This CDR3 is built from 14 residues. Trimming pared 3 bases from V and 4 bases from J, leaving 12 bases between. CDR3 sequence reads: CASSDQGAVTEAFF. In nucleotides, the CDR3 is TGTGCCAGCAGTGATCAAGGGGCGGTCACTGAAGCTTTCTTT.

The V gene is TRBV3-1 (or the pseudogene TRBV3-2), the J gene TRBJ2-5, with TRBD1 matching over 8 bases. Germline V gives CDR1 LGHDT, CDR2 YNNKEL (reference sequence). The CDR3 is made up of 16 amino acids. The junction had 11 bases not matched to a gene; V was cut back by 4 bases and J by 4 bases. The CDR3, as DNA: TGTGCCAGCAGCCCAGGGGGCGCAACTACCCTAGAGACCCAGTACTTC. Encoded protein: CASSPGGATTLETQYF.

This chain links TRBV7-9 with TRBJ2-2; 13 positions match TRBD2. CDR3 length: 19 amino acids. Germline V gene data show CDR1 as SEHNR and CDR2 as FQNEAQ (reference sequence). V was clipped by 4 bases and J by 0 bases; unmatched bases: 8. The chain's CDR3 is CASSSRGGLAGTNTGELFF. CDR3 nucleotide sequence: TGTGCCAGCAGCTCCCGGGGGGGACTAGCGGGGACGAACACCGGGGAGCTGTTTTTT. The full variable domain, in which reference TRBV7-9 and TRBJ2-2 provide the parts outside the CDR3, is DTGVSQNPRHKITKRGQNVTFRCDPISEHNRLYWYRQTLGQGPEFLTYFQNEAQLEKSRLLSDRFSAERPKGSFSTLEIQRTEQGDSAMYLCASSSRGGLAGTNTGELFFGEGSRLTVL.

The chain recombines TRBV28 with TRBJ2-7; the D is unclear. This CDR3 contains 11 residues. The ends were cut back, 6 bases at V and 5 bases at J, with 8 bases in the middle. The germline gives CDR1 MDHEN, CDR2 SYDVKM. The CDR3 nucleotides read TGTGCCAGCAGCGAGCAGGACGAGCAGTACTTC. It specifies CASSEQDEQYF.

The CDR3 nucleotides are TGTGCCAGTAGGCCCGGCGAGGCGGGAAAGAACACTGAAGCTTTCTTT. Encoded protein: CASRPGEAGKNTEAFF. The gene calls are TRBV19 and TRBJ1-1; unclear D gene. Germline values: CDR1 LNHDA, CDR2 SQIVND (reference sequence). V lost 6 bases, J lost 1 base, and 18 bases lay in between. This CDR3 comprises 16 residues.

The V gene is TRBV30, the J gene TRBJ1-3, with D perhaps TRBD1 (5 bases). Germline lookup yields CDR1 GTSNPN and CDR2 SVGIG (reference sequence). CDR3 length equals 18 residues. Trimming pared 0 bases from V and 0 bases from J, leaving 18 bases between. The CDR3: CAWSVQKGDRNSGNTIYF. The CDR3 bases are TGTGCCTGGAGTGTACAGAAGGGTGACAGAAACTCTGGAAACACCATATATTTT. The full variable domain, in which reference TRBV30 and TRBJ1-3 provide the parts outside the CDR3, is SQTIHQWPATLVQPVGSPLSLECTVEGTSNPNLYWYRQAAGRGLQLLFYSVGIGQISSEVPQNLSASRPQDRQFILSSKKLLLSDSGFYLCAWSVQKGDRNSGNTIYFGEGSWLTVV.

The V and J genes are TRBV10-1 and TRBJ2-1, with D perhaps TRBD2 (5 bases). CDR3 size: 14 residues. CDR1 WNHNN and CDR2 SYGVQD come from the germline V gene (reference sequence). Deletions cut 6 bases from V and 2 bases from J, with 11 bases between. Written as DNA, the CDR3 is TGCGCCAGCAGGAGACTACCACCCTACAATGAGCAGTTCTTC. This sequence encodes CASRRLPPYNEQFF.

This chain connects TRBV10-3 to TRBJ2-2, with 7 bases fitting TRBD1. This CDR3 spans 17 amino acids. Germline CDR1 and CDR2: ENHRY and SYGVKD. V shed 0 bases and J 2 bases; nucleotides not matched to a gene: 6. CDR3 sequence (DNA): TGTGCCATCAGTGAGTCTTCCCGACAGGGTAACACCGGGGAGCTGTTTTTT. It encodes CAISESSRQGNTGELFF.

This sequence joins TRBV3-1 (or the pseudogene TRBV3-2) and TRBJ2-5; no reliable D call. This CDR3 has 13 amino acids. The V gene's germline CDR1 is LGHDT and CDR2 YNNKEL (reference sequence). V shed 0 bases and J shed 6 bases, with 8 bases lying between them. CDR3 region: CASSQDEVQTQYF. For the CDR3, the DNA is TGTGCCAGCAGCCAAGATGAGGTTCAGACCCAGTACTTC.

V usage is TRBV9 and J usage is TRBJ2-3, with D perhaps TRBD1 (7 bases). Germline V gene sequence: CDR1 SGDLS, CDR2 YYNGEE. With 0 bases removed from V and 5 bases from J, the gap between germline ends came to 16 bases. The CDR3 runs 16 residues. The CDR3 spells CASSVEGVRGVDTQYF. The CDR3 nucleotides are TGTGCCAGCAGCGTAGAAGGAGTCAGGGGGGTAGATACGCAGTATTTT.

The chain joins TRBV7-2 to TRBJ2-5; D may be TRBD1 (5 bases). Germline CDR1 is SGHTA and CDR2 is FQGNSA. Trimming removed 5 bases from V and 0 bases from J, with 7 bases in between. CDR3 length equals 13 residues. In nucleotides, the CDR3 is TGTGCCAGCAGCGACAGCTACCAAGAGACCCAGTACTTC. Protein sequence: CASSDSYQETQYF.

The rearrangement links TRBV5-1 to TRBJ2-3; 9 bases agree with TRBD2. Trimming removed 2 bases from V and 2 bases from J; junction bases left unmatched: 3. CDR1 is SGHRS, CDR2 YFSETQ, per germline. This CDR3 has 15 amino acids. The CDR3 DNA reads TGCGCCAGCAGCTTTGGGACTAGCTTCACAGATACGCAGTATTTT. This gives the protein CASSFGTSFTDTQYF.

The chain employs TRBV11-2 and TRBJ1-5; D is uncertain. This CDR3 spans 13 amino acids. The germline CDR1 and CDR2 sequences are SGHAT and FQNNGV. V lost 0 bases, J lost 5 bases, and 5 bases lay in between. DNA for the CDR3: TGTGCCAGCAGCTTAGATAATGATCAGCCCCAGCATTTT. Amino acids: CASSLDNDQPQHF.

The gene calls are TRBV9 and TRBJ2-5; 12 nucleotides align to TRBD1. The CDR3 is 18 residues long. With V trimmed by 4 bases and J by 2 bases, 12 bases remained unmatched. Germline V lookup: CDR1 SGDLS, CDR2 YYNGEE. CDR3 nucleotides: TGTGCCAGCAGCCCCACCGGGACAGGGGGCGGTAGGCAAGAGACCCAGTACTTC. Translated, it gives CASSPTGTGGGRQETQYF.

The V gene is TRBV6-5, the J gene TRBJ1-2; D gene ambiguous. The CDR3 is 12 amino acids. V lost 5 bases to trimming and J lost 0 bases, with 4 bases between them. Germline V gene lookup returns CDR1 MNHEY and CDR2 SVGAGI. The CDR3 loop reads CASSRANYGYTF. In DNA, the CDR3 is TGTGCCAGCAGTCGGGCTAACTATGGCTACACCTTC.

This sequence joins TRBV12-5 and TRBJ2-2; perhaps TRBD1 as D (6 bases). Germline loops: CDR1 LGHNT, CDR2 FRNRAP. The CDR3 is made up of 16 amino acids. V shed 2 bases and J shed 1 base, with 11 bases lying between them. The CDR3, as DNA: TGTGCTAGTGGTTTGACCCAGGGGCGGAACACCGGGGAGCTGTTTTTT. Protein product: CASGLTQGRNTGELFF.

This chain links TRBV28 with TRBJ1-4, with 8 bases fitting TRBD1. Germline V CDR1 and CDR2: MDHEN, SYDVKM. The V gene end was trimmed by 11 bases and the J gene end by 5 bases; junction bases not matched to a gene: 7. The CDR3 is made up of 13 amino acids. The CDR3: CAGSTGDNEKLFF. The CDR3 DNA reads TGTGCCGGGTCGACAGGGGACAATGAAAAACTGTTTTTT.

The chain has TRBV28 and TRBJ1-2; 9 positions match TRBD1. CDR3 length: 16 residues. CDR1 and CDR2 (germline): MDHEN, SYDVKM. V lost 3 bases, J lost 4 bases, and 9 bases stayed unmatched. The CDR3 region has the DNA TGTGCCAGCAGTTTGGCAGGTGCGACAGGGGGCTATGGCTACACCTTC. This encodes CASSLAGATGGYGYTF.

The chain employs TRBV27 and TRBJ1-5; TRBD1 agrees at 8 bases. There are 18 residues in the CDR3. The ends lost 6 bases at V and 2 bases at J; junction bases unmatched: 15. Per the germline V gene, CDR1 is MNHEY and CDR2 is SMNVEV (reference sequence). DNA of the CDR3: TGTGCCAGCAGGCCAGGACAGGGCCCTCATGTGGGCAATCAGCCCCAGCATTTT. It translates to CASRPGQGPHVGNQPQHF.

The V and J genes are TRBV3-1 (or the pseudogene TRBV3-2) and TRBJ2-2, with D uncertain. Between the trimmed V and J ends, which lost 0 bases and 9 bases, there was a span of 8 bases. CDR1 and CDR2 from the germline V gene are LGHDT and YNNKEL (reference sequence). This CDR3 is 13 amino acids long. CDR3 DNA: TGTGCCAGCAGCCAAGATCGGTGCCGGGAGCTGTTTTTT. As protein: CASSQDRCRELFF.

The CDR3 sequence: CASSPRVGGRAHEQFF. The DNA for the CDR3 is TGTGCCAGCAGCCCCCGCGTCGGCGGGAGAGCGCATGAGCAGTTCTTC. The chain couples TRBV3-1 (or the pseudogene TRBV3-2) to TRBJ2-1; TRBD2 matches 7 bases. The CDR3 loop spans 16 amino acids. The germline V gene encodes CDR1 LGHDT and CDR2 YNNKEL (reference sequence). The V and J ends lost 4 bases and 8 bases, in that order; junction bases with no gene match: 14.

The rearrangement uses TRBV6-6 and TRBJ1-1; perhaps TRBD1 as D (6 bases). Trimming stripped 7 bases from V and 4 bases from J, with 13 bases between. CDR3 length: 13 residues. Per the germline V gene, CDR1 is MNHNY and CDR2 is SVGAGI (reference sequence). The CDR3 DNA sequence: TGTGCCAGCATAAACAGGGTGGCCACTGAAGCTTTCTTT. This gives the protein CASINRVATEAFF.

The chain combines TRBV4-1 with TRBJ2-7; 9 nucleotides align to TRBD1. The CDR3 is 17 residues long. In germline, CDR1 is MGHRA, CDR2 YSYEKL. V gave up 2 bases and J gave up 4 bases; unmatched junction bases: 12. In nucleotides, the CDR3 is TGCGCCAGCAGCCAATATGGTCGAACAGGGGGCGAGTACGAGCAGTACTTC. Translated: CASSQYGRTGGEYEQYF.

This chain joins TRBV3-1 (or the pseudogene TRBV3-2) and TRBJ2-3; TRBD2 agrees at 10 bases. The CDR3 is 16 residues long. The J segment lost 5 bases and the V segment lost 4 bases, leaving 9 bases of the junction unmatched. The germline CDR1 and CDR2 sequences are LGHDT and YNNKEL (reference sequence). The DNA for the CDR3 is TGTGCCAGCAGCCCCCCCAGCGGGGGGGCCGGAGATACGCAGTATTTT. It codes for CASSPPSGGAGDTQYF.

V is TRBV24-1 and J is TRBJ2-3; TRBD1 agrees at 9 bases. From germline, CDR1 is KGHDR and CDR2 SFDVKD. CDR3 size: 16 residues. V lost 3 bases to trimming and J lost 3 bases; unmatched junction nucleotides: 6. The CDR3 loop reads CATSDPRQGGTDTQYF. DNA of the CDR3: TGTGCCACCAGTGATCCCCGACAGGGGGGTACAGATACGCAGTATTTT.

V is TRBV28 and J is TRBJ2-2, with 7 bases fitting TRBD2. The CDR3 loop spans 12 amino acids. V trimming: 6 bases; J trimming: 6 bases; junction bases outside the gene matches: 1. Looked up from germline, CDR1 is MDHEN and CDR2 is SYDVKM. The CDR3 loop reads CASRSGAGELFF. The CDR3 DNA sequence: TGTGCCAGCAGGAGCGGGGCCGGGGAGCTGTTTTTT.

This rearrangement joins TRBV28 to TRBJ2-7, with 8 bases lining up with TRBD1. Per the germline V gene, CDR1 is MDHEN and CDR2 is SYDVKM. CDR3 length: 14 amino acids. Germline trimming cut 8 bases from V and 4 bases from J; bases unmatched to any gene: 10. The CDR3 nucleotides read TGTGCCAGCCTGGGGACAGGTATAGGGTACGAGCAGTACTTC. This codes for CASLGTGIGYEQYF.